These 27 T cell receptor beta chains were sequenced from one sample in a study of cytomegalovirus exposure and HLA in healthy donors. The PCR was carried out with 60 Vbeta primers and 13 Jbeta primers. Assay used: immunoSEQ multiplex PCR; TCRdb lists only in-frame clones, some missing. The sample lists around 280,000 clones, about 87% seen once, with about 2% in the top ten. The sample consisted of PBMCs. These receptors were collected from a woman between 18 and 29 years old in good health and CMV-seronegative.

The rearrangement uses TRBV10-3 and TRBJ1-1; 8 bases agree with TRBD1. From germline, CDR1 is ENHRY and CDR2 SYGVKD. The CDR3 extends over 12 amino acids. V was pared by 6 bases and J by 9 bases, with 6 bases of the junction left unmatched. This chain's CDR3 is CAIRGTGTKAFF. CDR3 sequence (DNA): TGTGCCATCAGGGGGACAGGAACAAAAGCTTTCTTT.

The chain recombines TRBV5-4 with TRBJ2-5; 8 bases align to TRBD2. The last part of the DNA fits TRBJ2-7 better; the J call may be wrong. CDR1 is SGHNT and CDR2 is YYREEE in the germline V gene (reference sequence). The CDR3 totals 16 residues. The CDR3 sequence: CASSLDSGARSYEQYF. CDR3 nucleotides: TGTGCCAGCAGCTTGGATAGCGGGGCCCGTTCCTACGAGCAGTACTTC.

The chain joins TRBV15 to TRBJ1-6, with 7 bases lining up with TRBD1. V was pared by 2 bases and J by 7 bases, with 23 bases of the junction left unmatched. The germline gives CDR1 LNHNV, CDR2 YYDKDF (reference sequence). This CDR3 has 21 residues. CDR3 nucleotide sequence: TGTGCCACCAGCAGAAATTACCAACAGGGGTCGGAGGGTTTAGGGAATTCACCCCTCCACTTT. This gives the protein CATSRNYQQGSEGLGNSPLHF.

V and J are TRBV5-4 and TRBJ2-6; 10 bases are shared with TRBD1. The ends lost 6 bases at V and 2 bases at J; junction bases unmatched: 8. CDR1 is SGHNT and CDR2 is YYREEE in the germline V gene (reference sequence). The CDR3 totals 17 residues. This CDR3 is CASKNPGTGAGANVLTF. As DNA, the CDR3 is TGTGCCAGCAAAAATCCCGGGACAGGGGCTGGGGCCAACGTCCTGACTTTC. Using reference TRBV5-4 and TRBJ2-6 for the parts outside the CDR3, the full variable domain is ETGVTQSPTHLIKTRGQQVTLRCSSQSGHNTVSWYQQALGQGPQFIFQYYREEENGRGNFPPRFSGLQFPNYSSELNVNALELDDSALYLCASKNPGTGAGANVLTFGAGSRLTVL.

CDR3 DNA sequence: TGCAGCGTTGAAGTGGAGCTGGATACGCAGTATTTT. Residues: CSVEVELDTQYF. The J gene is TRBJ2-3, the V gene TRBV29-1; unclear D gene. Looked up from germline, CDR1 is SQVTM and CDR2 is ANQGSEA. Trimming stripped 1 base from V and 6 bases from J, with 8 bases between. The CDR3 loop spans 12 amino acids.

The chain couples TRBV9 to TRBJ2-5; 12 nucleotides align to TRBD1. Germline CDR1 reads SGDLS; CDR2 reads YYNGEE. After removal of 4 bases from V and 4 bases from J, the junction contained 5 bases not matched to a gene. The CDR3 contains 15 residues. Here the CDR3 reads CASSPRDRGRETQYF. CDR3 bases: TGTGCCAGCAGCCCCCGGGACAGGGGGCGAGAGACCCAGTACTTC.

This chain joins TRBV19 and TRBJ2-3; 9 positions match TRBD2. Germline V gene lookup returns CDR1 LNHDA and CDR2 SQIVND (reference sequence). The CDR3 covers 15 residues. V dropped 3 bases and J dropped 1; count of bases not matched to a gene: 2. The CDR3 reads CASSIIAGGTDTQYF. The CDR3 DNA follows: TGTGCCAGTAGTATTATAGCGGGGGGCACAGATACGCAGTATTTT.

The chain employs TRBV25-1 and TRBJ2-7; D might be TRBD2 (6 bases). Germline V CDR1 and CDR2: MGHDK, SYGVNS. The CDR3 consists of 15 residues. V lost 3 bases, J lost 2 bases, and 14 bases lay in between. The DNA of the CDR3 is TGTGCCAGCAGTGATCCCTCGCGGGGCCCCTACGAGCAGTACTTC. Its protein product is CASSDPSRGPYEQYF.

The chain recombines TRBV7-9 with TRBJ1-6; possibly TRBD1 for D (6 bases). Trimming cost V 5 bases and J 9 bases, with 14 bases left between them. Germline CDR1 SEHNR, CDR2 FQNEAQ (reference sequence). CDR3 length: 14 amino acids. CDR3 protein: CASSPDSTSSPLHF. The CDR3 region has the DNA TGTGCCAGCAGCCCGGACAGTACAAGTTCACCCCTCCACTTT.

The gene calls are TRBV18 and TRBJ1-1; maybe TRBD1 (6 bases). Germline CDR1 KGHSH, CDR2 LQKENI. Trimming removed 3 bases from V and 5 bases from J, with 13 bases in between. CDR3 length equals 14 residues. CDR3 in amino acids: CASSPYREGTEAFF. The DNA of the CDR3 is TGTGCCAGCTCACCGTACAGGGAAGGGACTGAAGCTTTCTTT.

The chain combines TRBV27 with TRBJ1-2; 9 positions match TRBD1. The germline CDR1 and CDR2 sequences are MNHEY and SMNVEV (reference sequence). The CDR3 totals 16 residues. The J segment lost 4 bases and the V segment lost 4 bases, leaving 10 bases of the junction unmatched. As DNA, the CDR3 is TGTGCCAGCAGTTCGCCCCCGGGACAGGGTTTCTATGGCTACACCTTC. Translation: CASSSPPGQGFYGYTF.

The chain uses TRBV5-1 and TRBJ1-3; D gene unclear. Trimming shortened V by 0 bases and J by 2 bases, and 9 bases separated the two germline ends. This CDR3 comprises 15 residues. Germline assignment: CDR1 SGHRS and CDR2 YFSETQ. CDR3 bases: TGCGCCAGCAGCTTGGCAGGCAAGGCTGGAAACACCATATATTTT. Amino acids: CASSLAGKAGNTIYF. Together with reference TRBV5-1 and TRBJ1-3, the CDR3 gives the full variable domain: KAGVTQTPRYLIKTRGQQVTLSCSPISGHRSVSWYQQTPGQGLQFLFEYFSETQRNKGNFPGRFSGRQFSNSRSEMNVSTLELGDSALYLCASSLAGKAGNTIYFGEGSWLTVV.

This chain uses TRBV10-3 with TRBJ2-1, with TRBD2 matching over 14 bases. This CDR3 spans 19 amino acids. Germline-derived CDR1 and CDR2 are ENHRY and SYGVKD. V was pared by 6 bases and J by 3 bases, with 13 bases of the junction left unmatched. The CDR3 region has the DNA TGTGCCATCAGATCGGGAGGACTAGCGGGGGGTCCGTACTACAATGAGCAGTTCTTC. Encoded protein: CAIRSGGLAGGPYYNEQFF.

V gene TRBV19 combines with J gene TRBJ2-1, with 10 bases identical to TRBD2. The CDR3 has 16 residues. Per germline, CDR1 LNHDA and CDR2 SQIVND (reference sequence). The J segment lost 9 bases and the V segment lost 2 bases, leaving 10 bases of the junction unmatched. As DNA, the CDR3 is TGTGCCAGTAGTATAATAGCGGGGGGCAGATCAAGTGAGCAGTTCTTC. It is translated as CASSIIAGGRSSEQFF.

The V and J genes are TRBV7-3 and TRBJ2-3; D remains unclear. Looked up from germline, CDR1 is SGHTA and CDR2 is FQGTGA. Trimming took off 5 bases at V and 3 bases at J, with 12 bases between the two ends. This CDR3 has 14 residues. The CDR3 reads CASSAQRGTDTQYF. The DNA for the CDR3 is TGTGCCAGCAGCGCCCAGAGAGGTACAGATACGCAGTATTTT.

The chain combines TRBV7-3 with TRBJ2-5, with 10 bases aligning to TRBD2. CDR3 size: 15 residues. After removal of 5 bases from V and 5 bases from J, the junction contained 8 bases not matched to a gene. CDR1 and CDR2 from the germline V gene are SGHTA and FQGTGA. The CDR3 is CASSLQRGGWETQYF. The CDR3 coding sequence is TGTGCCAGCAGCCTACAGCGGGGGGGCTGGGAGACCCAGTACTTC. Supplemented by reference TRBV7-3 and TRBJ2-5, the full variable domain reads GAGVSQTPSNKVTEKGKYVELRCDPISGHTALYWYRQSLGQGPEFLIYFQGTGAADDSGLPNDRFFAVRPEGSVSTLKIQRTERGDSAVYLCASSLQRGGWETQYFGPGTRLLVL.

The J gene is TRBJ2-7, the V gene TRBV5-1; maybe TRBD1 (6 bases). The V and J ends lost 4 bases and 3 bases respectively, with 17 bases between them. The germline V gene encodes CDR1 SGHRS and CDR2 YFSETQ. CDR3 size: 15 residues. CDR3 coding DNA: TGCGCCAGCAGCCCAGAACTGACAGGAAACTACGAGCAGTACTTC. It yields the protein CASSPELTGNYEQYF.

V and J are TRBV5-6 and TRBJ2-5, with a tentative D call TRBD2 (7 bases). This CDR3 contains 14 residues. V gave up 7 bases and J gave up 2 bases, with 15 bases separating them. Germline V gives CDR1 SGHDT, CDR2 YYEEEE. The CDR3 loop reads CASSGDYSQETQYF. CDR3 nucleotide sequence: TGTGCCAGCTCAGGGGACTACTCGCAAGAGACCCAGTACTTC.

The chain combines TRBV5-1 with TRBJ2-3; possibly TRBD1 for D (5 bases). The V end lost 5 bases, the J end lost 6 bases, and 10 bases lay between the germline ends. CDR3 length: 12 residues. Germline V gene data show CDR1 as SGHRS and CDR2 as YFSETQ. This CDR3 reads CASRTVYDTQYF. Written as DNA, the CDR3 is TGCGCCAGCAGGACAGTTTATGATACGCAGTATTTT.

J is TRBJ2-7 and V is TRBV6-6, with D tentatively TRBD2 (5 bases). Per the germline V gene, CDR1 is MNHNY and CDR2 is SVGAGI (reference sequence). This CDR3 is 15 amino acids long. V lost 6 bases and J 0 bases, leaving 15 bases between the germline ends. The CDR3 coding sequence is TGTGCCAGCAGCCCTCGGGGTCCCTACTCCTACGAGCAGTACTTC. This gives the protein CASSPRGPYSYEQYF.

This chain uses TRBV28 with TRBJ1-5; 9 nucleotides line up with TRBD1. With 6 bases clipped from V and 3 bases from J, the junction kept 6 bases outside the gene matches. Looked up from germline, CDR1 is MDHEN and CDR2 is SYDVKM. The CDR3 is made up of 15 amino acids. The CDR3, as DNA: TGTGCCAGCAGCTCCGGGACAGGGTTCAATCAGCCCCAGCATTTT. Translated, it gives CASSSGTGFNQPQHF.

This chain joins TRBV2 and TRBJ2-7; weak D call: TRBD1 (6 bases). The germline gives CDR1 SNHLY, CDR2 FYNNEI. V was trimmed by 6 bases and J by 0 bases, leaving 18 bases between them. This CDR3 region has 16 residues. As DNA, the CDR3 is TGTGCCAGCAGGCCCACTACCGGGACACCCTCCTACGAGCAGTACTTC. Translated, it gives CASRPTTGTPSYEQYF.

The genes are TRBV11-3 and TRBJ1-2; 8 nucleotides agree with TRBD1. Germline trimming cut 8 bases from V and 4 bases from J; bases unmatched to any gene: 12. Looked up from germline, CDR1 is SGHNT and CDR2 is YENEEA. CDR3 size: 15 residues. The CDR3 sequence: CASAPMDRATYGYTF. The CDR3 DNA is TGTGCCAGCGCACCAATGGACAGGGCAACCTATGGCTACACCTTC.

This clone was detected a few times. V and J are TRBV19 and TRBJ2-1, with D perhaps matching TRBD2 (6 bases). Trimming left V 8 bases short and J 4 bases short, with 18 bases between. CDR1 is LNHDA, CDR2 SQIVND, per germline (reference sequence). The CDR3 spans 15 residues. CDR3 sequence: CASHRPGGRYNEQFF. The DNA for the CDR3 is TGTGCCAGTCACAGGCCCGGGGGAAGATACAATGAGCAGTTCTTC.

This sequence joins TRBV5-5 and TRBJ1-6; D is possibly TRBD1 (5 bases). The CDR3 runs 17 residues. The germline V gene encodes CDR1 SGHKS and CDR2 YYEKEE (reference sequence). Trimming shortened V by 5 bases and J by 5 bases, and 20 bases separated the two germline ends. The CDR3 loop reads CASRRSLGVRDNSPLHF. Here the CDR3 DNA reads TGTGCCAGCAGGCGAAGTTTAGGGGTGAGAGATAATTCACCCCTCCACTTT.

In this sample, this clone turned up a few times. CDR3 in amino acids: CASSSQGLNEKLFF. The CDR3 coding sequence is TGTGCCAGCAGCTCACAGGGGTTAAATGAAAAACTGTTTTTT. The J gene is TRBJ1-4, the V gene TRBV11-2; 7 positions agree with TRBD1. CDR3 length: 14 residues. Germline V gene sequence: CDR1 SGHAT, CDR2 FQNNGV. Trimming removed 4 bases from V and 5 bases from J; junction bases left unmatched: 4. Looking up the rest from reference TRBV11-2 and TRBJ1-4 gives the full variable domain: EAGVAQSPRYKIIEKRQSVAFWCNPISGHATLYWYQQILGQGPKLLIQFQNNGVVDDSQLPKDRFSAERLKGVDSTLKIQPAKLEDSAVYLCASSSQGLNEKLFFGSGTQLSVL.

This clone was observed a single time. The chain couples TRBV7-8 to TRBJ2-5, with D perhaps matching TRBD2 (7 bases). Trimming removed 5 bases at V and 5 bases at J, with 18 bases between. The CDR3 consists of 15 residues. CDR1 and CDR2 from the germline V gene are SGHVS and FQNEAQ. CDR3 nucleotides: TGTGCCAGCAGCCGTGCTCGGGGGGCAGGGGAGACCCAGTACTTC. Translated, it gives CASSRARGAGETQYF.